Shown below are 28 T cell receptor beta chains from a single sample sequenced in a study of Graves' ophthalmopathy and Graves' hyperthyroidism. Amplified material comprised TCR beta CDR3 regions derived from RNA transcripts. First-round RT-PCR with HTBI primers preceded a second-round multiplex PCR. TCRdb passed the multiplex PCR reads through MiXCR, listing each CDR3 protein once. The sample contains approximately 460,000 distinct CDR3 sequences, approximately 15% of which appear only once. Sequenced sample: blood. The receptors shown here come from a woman in her 30s with Graves' ophthalmopathy.

The CDR3 nucleotides are TGTGCCAGCAGCTTAGTACCGCTTTATGGCTACACCTTC. Its protein product is CASSLVPLYGYTF. The gene calls are TRBV7-8 and TRBJ1-2; D is unclear. Per the germline V gene, CDR1 is SGHVS and CDR2 is FQNEAQ. V was clipped by 1 base and J by 5 bases, with 8 bases between them. CDR3 length: 13 amino acids.

This clonotype was detected ten times or more. This sequence joins TRBV20-1 and TRBJ2-2, with 7 positions matching TRBD1. The CDR3 consists of 17 residues. Per the germline V gene, CDR1 is DFQATT and CDR2 is SNEGSKA (reference sequence). J lost 2 bases, V lost 0 bases, and 9 bases had no gene match. Here the CDR3 reads CSARDRRGLTNTGELFF. CDR3 coding DNA: TGCAGTGCTAGAGATCGAAGGGGGCTGACAAACACCGGGGAGCTGTTTTTT.

This clonotype was counted between two and nine times. The chain couples TRBV3-1 to TRBJ1-1; TRBD1 agrees at 7 bases. The CDR3 spans 14 residues. The V gene end was trimmed by 5 bases and the J gene end by 3 bases; junction bases not matched to a gene: 6. CDR1 and CDR2 from the germline V gene are LGHDT and YNNKEL (reference sequence). The DNA of the CDR3 is TGTGCCAGCAGCTACAGGGGTATGGACACTGAAGCTTTCTTT. Its protein is CASSYRGMDTEAFF.

The sample holds many counts of this clonotype. The rearrangement links TRBV6-1 to TRBJ2-7, with D unclear. Germline V CDR1 and CDR2: MNHNS, SASEGT. Trimming pared 4 bases from V and 3 bases from J, leaving 16 bases between. The CDR3 spans 15 residues. The CDR3: CASSVRVMLYYEQYF. CDR3 bases: TGTGCCAGCAGTGTCCGGGTTATGTTATACTACGAGCAGTACTTC.

This clonotype has at least ten counts. The chain employs TRBV6-2 or TRBV6-3 and TRBJ1-2; 9 nucleotides line up with TRBD1. The CDR3 extends over 15 amino acids. J was trimmed by 7 bases and V by 7 bases; bases with no gene match: 13. Germline lookup yields CDR1 MNHEY and CDR2 SVGEGT. The chain's CDR3 is CASNYAGQGIGGYTF. Written as DNA, the CDR3 is TGTGCCAGCAACTACGCGGGACAGGGAATAGGTGGCTACACCTTC.

A single count supports this clonotype. The chain carries TRBV12-3 or TRBV12-4 and TRBJ1-1; the match to TRBD1 covers 8 bases. The CDR3 runs to 13 residues. After removal of 3 bases from V and 9 bases from J, the junction contained 6 bases not matched to a gene. The CDR3 here is CASSFQQGAKAFF. The CDR3 DNA reads as TGTGCCAGCAGTTTTCAGCAGGGGGCTAAAGCTTTCTTT.

There are many counts of this clonotype. The rearrangement joins TRBV29-1 to TRBJ2-2, with 9 bases that match TRBD1. The V gene end was trimmed by 7 bases and the J gene end by 0 bases; junction bases not matched to a gene: 9. This CDR3 is 16 amino acids long. The germline gives CDR1 SQVTM, CDR2 ANQGSEA. The CDR3 nucleotides are TGCAGCGCTTCCGGGACAGGGTTTACGAACACCGGGGAGCTGTTTTTT. Its translation is CSASGTGFTNTGELFF.

V and J are TRBV6-1 and TRBJ1-2; 10 nucleotides agree with TRBD1. Germline V gene lookup returns CDR1 MNHNS and CDR2 SASEGT. This CDR3 comprises 16 residues. The V and J ends lost 2 bases and 3 bases, in that order; junction bases with no gene match: 6. The CDR3 is CASSEPGQGIYYGYTF. In nucleotides, the CDR3 is TGTGCCAGCAGTGAACCGGGACAGGGGATTTACTATGGCTACACCTTC.

This clonotype was detected ten times or more. The chain carries TRBV11-2 and TRBJ2-7, with a tentative D call TRBD2 (6 bases). CDR1 and CDR2 (germline): SGHAT, FQNNGV. Between the trimmed V and J ends, which lost 4 bases and 2 bases, there was a span of 21 bases. The CDR3 totals 17 residues. CDR3 in DNA: TGTGCCAGCAGCTCCGCCCCACGTGGGAGGATCCCCTACGAGCAGTACTTC. This encodes CASSSAPRGRIPYEQYF.

This clonotype was observed many times. CDR3 coding DNA: TGTGCCAGCAGGCCCGGGACAGGGGGTAACTATGGCTACACCTTC. This encodes CASRPGTGGNYGYTF. The chain joins TRBV6-1 to TRBJ1-2, with 11 bases lining up with TRBD1. This CDR3 spans 15 amino acids. Trimming removed 6 bases from V and 1 base from J; junction bases left unmatched: 4. CDR1 and CDR2 from the germline V gene are MNHNS and SASEGT.

This clonotype was found many times. The V call is TRBV15, the J call TRBJ1-5; D is unresolved. The CDR3 runs to 14 residues. With 6 bases removed from V and 1 base from J, the gap between germline ends came to 10 bases. CDR1 and CDR2 (germline): LNHNV, YYDKDF (reference sequence). CDR3 amino acids: CATSWDFSNQPQHF. The DNA of the CDR3 is TGTGCCACCAGTTGGGATTTCAGCAATCAGCCCCAGCATTTT.

The chain employs TRBV4-1 and TRBJ2-7; TRBD2 matches 8 bases. The CDR3 is made up of 17 amino acids. V lost 4 bases, J lost 3 bases, and 14 bases stayed unmatched. Germline CDR1 is MGHRA and CDR2 is YSYEKL. The CDR3 protein is CASSPGLAGLLNYEQYF. CDR3 nucleotides: TGCGCCAGCAGCCCTGGACTAGCTGGACTTTTAAACTACGAGCAGTACTTC.

This clonotype has at least ten counts. The chain joins TRBV28 to TRBJ1-2; D is perhaps TRBD1 (5 bases). Germline V gene sequence: CDR1 MDHEN, CDR2 SYDVKM. The V gene lost 6 bases and the J gene lost 3 bases, with 8 bases spanning the gap. This CDR3 spans 12 amino acids. The chain's CDR3 is CASRWGYYGYTF. The CDR3 DNA reads as TGTGCCAGCAGGTGGGGGTACTATGGCTACACCTTC.

This clonotype was counted ten times or more. V is TRBV29-1 and J is TRBJ2-2; TRBD1 might be the D (6 bases). The germline CDR1 and CDR2 sequences are SQVTM and ANQGSEA. V was cut by 6 bases and J by 4 bases, with 15 bases left in between. This CDR3 has 14 amino acids. The CDR3 coding sequence is TGCAGCGTACAACCACAGGGATTCACCGGGGAGCTGTTTTTT. Its translation: CSVQPQGFTGELFF.

This clonotype was counted between two and nine times. As the CDR3 is not closed by the conserved phenylalanine or tryptophan, this likely results from a read error. The limits of the CDR3 on the DNA are not certain, so only TCRdb's listed CDR3 is given. The chain combines TRBV6-2 or TRBV6-3 with TRBJ2-7. The CDR3 extends over 8 residues, inclusive of both ends. Germline assignment: CDR1 MNHEY and CDR2 SVGEGT. The CDR3 spells CASSYSQI.

There are many counts of this clonotype. The CDR3 is CASGRGEGKSPLHF. The CDR3 DNA sequence: TGTGCCAGCGGTCGGGGGGAAGGAAAATCACCCCTCCACTTT. V is TRBV6-1 and J is TRBJ1-6; D might be TRBD1 (5 bases). CDR3 length: 14 residues. Germline CDR1 reads MNHNS; CDR2 reads SASEGT. The germline V and J ends were trimmed by 8 bases and 10 bases, with 18 bases remaining between them.

This clonotype was picked up many times. The chain uses TRBV6-2 or TRBV6-3 and TRBJ1-6, with 11 positions matching TRBD1. V dropped 5 bases and J dropped 9; count of bases not matched to a gene: 6. The CDR3 contains 15 residues. The germline gives CDR1 MNHEY, CDR2 SVGEGT. CDR3 nucleotides: TGTGCCAGCAGTCGGAGGACAGGGGGCGGTTCACCCCTCCACTTT. Translating gives CASSRRTGGGSPLHF.

This clonotype was recorded a few times. This sequence joins TRBV19 and TRBJ1-5; D unclear. This CDR3 comprises 14 residues. The V gene's germline CDR1 is LNHDA and CDR2 SQIVND (reference sequence). V was cut by 3 bases and J by 4 bases, with 10 bases left in between. CDR3 sequence reads: CASSIRTANQPQHF. CDR3 DNA sequence: TGTGCCAGTAGTATCAGGACGGCGAATCAGCCCCAGCATTTT.

This clonotype has a handful of counts. V usage is TRBV6-1 and J usage is TRBJ1-2; possible D gene TRBD1, 5 bases. The CDR3 has 14 residues. V was shortened by 6 bases and J by 4 bases, with 15 bases between the two germline ends. In germline, CDR1 is MNHNS, CDR2 SASEGT. Here the CDR3 DNA reads TGTGCCAGCAGCACCTCGGGGGGGGGCTATGGCTACACCTTC. Translating it yields CASSTSGGGYGYTF.

This clonotype was seen at least ten times. At one end, the junction sequence differs from germline, possibly due to a read error. The chain is built from TRBV6-5 and TRBJ2-4, with 7 positions matching TRBD2. The germline V gene has CDR1 MNHEY and CDR2 SVGAGI. There are 17 residues in the CDR3. The chain's CDR3 is CASSYSAGRGAKNIKYF. DNA of the CDR3: TGTGCCAGCAGTTACTCAGCGGGAAGGGGAGCCAAAAACATTAAGTACTTC.

The V call is TRBV30, the J call TRBJ2-2, with 10 nucleotides matching TRBD2. The CDR3 loop spans 20 amino acids. Germline CDR1 reads GTSNPN; CDR2 reads SVGIG (reference sequence). The junction had 17 bases not matched to a gene; V was cut back by 2 bases and J by 2 bases. The CDR3 region has the DNA TGTGCCTGGAGTCGCTATAATAGCGGGAGGCTAGAGCATAACACCGGGGAGCTGTTTTTT. Translated: CAWSRYNSGRLEHNTGELFF.

At least ten counts were recorded for this clonotype. The chain combines TRBV6-5 with TRBJ2-7; 8 nucleotides align to TRBD1. The ends lost 5 bases at V and 4 bases at J; junction bases unmatched: 13. Germline assignment: CDR1 MNHEY and CDR2 SVGAGI. The CDR3 is 16 residues long. The CDR3 DNA reads TGTGCCAGCAGTCCACCGGACAGGGCGTTTCCGTACGAGCAGTACTTC. Its translation: CASSPPDRAFPYEQYF.

The table lists this clonotype with many counts. Because the CDR3 is missing its conserved closing phenylalanine or tryptophan, this is likely a read error. The CDR3: CASSKVRGVVNTEAFS. The DNA of the CDR3 is TGTGCCAGCAGTAAAGTGCGGGGGGTTGTGAACACTGAAGCTTTCTCT. This sequence joins TRBV6-1 and TRBJ1-1, with D tentatively TRBD1 (5 bases). CDR3 length: 16 amino acids. CDR1 is MNHNS and CDR2 is SASEGT in the germline V gene. V was trimmed by 5 bases and J by 0 bases, leaving 16 bases between them.

This clonotype has ten or more counts. CDR3 DNA: TGTGCCAGCAGTTATCGCCATGGACAGGGGAACTCCTACGAGCAGTACTTC. The encoded protein is CASSYRHGQGNSYEQYF. The chain combines TRBV6-5 with TRBJ2-7, with 9 bases identical to TRBD1. Looked up from germline, CDR1 is MNHEY and CDR2 is SVGAGI. The CDR3 sequence is 17 residues long. V gave up 3 bases and J gave up 0 bases; unmatched junction bases: 9.

This clonotype was observed many times. The chain combines TRBV19 with TRBJ1-2; possibly TRBD1 for D (5 bases). V dropped 7 bases and J dropped 8 bases, with 17 bases sitting between them. The CDR3 consists of 13 residues. Germline V gene data show CDR1 as LNHDA and CDR2 as SQIVND (reference sequence). CDR3 sequence (DNA): TGTGCCAGTAAAGGGACTTCCGGAGGGGGCTACACCTTC. Its protein product is CASKGTSGGGYTF. Based on the CDR3 plus reference TRBV19 and TRBJ1-2, the full variable domain is DGGITQSPKYLFRKEGQNVTLSCEQNLNHDAMYWYRQDPGQGLRLIYYSQIVNDFQKGDIAEGYSVSREKKESFPLTVTSAQKNPTAFYLCASKGTSGGGYTFGSGTRLTVV.

This clonotype was counted ten times or more. The rearrangement uses TRBV28 and TRBJ2-7; D is unclear. Trimming took off 6 bases at V and 0 bases at J, with 18 bases between the two ends. The V gene's germline CDR1 is MDHEN and CDR2 SYDVKM. The CDR3 loop spans 16 amino acids. CDR3 in DNA: TGTGCCAGCAGAGCAGCCGGACGGACCACCTCCTACGAGCAGTACTTC. It yields the protein CASRAAGRTTSYEQYF.

This clonotype appeared a few times. In DNA form, the CDR3 reads TGTGCCAGTAGTATAGACTCAGACAGGGCCTTTAGCAATCAGCCCCAGCATTTT. This sequence encodes CASSIDSDRAFSNQPQHF. This rearrangement joins TRBV19 to TRBJ1-5; 7 bases are a match to TRBD1. The V segment lost 0 bases and the J segment 0 bases; nucleotides outside the gene matches: 8. This CDR3 has 18 residues. Germline loops: CDR1 LNHDA, CDR2 SQIVND (reference sequence). Using reference TRBV19 and TRBJ1-5 for the parts outside the CDR3, the full variable domain is DGGITQSPKYLFRKEGQNVTLSCEQNLNHDAMYWYRQDPGQGLRLIYYSQIVNDFQKGDIAEGYSVSREKKESFPLTVTSAQKNPTAFYLCASSIDSDRAFSNQPQHFGDGTRLSIL.

This clonotype was observed at least ten times. The chain's CDR3 is CASSFGLGTGETQYF. The CDR3 DNA reads as TGTGCCAGCAGTTTCGGGCTGGGGACAGGAGAGACCCAGTACTTC. This sequence joins TRBV28 and TRBJ2-5, with 8 nucleotides matching TRBD1. With 3 bases clipped from V and 4 bases from J, the junction kept 7 bases outside the gene matches. Looked up from germline, CDR1 is MDHEN and CDR2 is SYDVKM. This CDR3 is 15 amino acids long.